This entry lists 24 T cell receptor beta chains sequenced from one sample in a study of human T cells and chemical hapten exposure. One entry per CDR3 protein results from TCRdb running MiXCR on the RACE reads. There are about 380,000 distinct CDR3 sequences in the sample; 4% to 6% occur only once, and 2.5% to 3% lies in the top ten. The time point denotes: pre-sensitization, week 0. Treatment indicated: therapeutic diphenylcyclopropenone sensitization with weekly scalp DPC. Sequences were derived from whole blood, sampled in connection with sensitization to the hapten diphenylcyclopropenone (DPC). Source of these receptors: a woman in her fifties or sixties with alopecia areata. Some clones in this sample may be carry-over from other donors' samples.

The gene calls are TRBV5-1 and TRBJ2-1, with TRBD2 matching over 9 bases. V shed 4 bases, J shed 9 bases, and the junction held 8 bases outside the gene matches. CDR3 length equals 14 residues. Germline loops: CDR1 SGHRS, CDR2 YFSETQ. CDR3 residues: CASSPRAGGGEQFF. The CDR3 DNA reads TGCGCCAGCAGCCCCAGAGCGGGAGGAGGTGAGCAGTTCTTC.

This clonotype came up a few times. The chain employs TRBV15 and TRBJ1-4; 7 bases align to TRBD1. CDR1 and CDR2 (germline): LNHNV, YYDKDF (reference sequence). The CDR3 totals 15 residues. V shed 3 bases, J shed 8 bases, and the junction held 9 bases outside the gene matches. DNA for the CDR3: TGTGCCACCAGCAGGAAACAGGGGACACCCGAAAAACTGTTTTTT. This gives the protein CATSRKQGTPEKLFF.

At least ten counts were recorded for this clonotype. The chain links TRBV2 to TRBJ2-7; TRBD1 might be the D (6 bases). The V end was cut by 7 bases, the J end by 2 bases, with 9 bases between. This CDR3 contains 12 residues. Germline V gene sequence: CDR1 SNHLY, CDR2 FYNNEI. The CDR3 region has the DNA TGTGCCAGCACAGGGGCGACCTACGAGCAGTACTTC. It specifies CASTGATYEQYF.

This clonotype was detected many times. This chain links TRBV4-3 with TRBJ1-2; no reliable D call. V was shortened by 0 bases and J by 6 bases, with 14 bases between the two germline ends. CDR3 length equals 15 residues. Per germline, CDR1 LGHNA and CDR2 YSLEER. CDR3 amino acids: CASSQDLAEWDGYTF. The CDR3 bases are TGCGCCAGCAGCCAAGATCTGGCGGAGTGGGATGGCTACACCTTC.

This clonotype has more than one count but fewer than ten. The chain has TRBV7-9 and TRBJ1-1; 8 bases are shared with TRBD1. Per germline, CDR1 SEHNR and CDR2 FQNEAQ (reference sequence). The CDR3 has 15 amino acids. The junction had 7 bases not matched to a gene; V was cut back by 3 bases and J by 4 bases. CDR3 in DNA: TGTGCCAGCAGCTTGCGGGAACAGGGGGTCACTGAAGCTTTCTTT. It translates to CASSLREQGVTEAFF. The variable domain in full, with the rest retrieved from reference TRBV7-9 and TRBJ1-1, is DTGVSQNPRHKITKRGQNVTFRCDPISEHNRLYWYRQTLGQGPEFLTYFQNEAQLEKSRLLSDRFSAERPKGSFSTLEIQRTEQGDSAMYLCASSLREQGVTEAFFGQGTRLTVV.

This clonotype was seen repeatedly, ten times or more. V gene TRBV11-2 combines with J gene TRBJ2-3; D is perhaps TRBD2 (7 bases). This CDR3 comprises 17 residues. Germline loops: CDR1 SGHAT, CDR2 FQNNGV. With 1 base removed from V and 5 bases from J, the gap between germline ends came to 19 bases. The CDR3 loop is CASSLGSSAGAEDTQYF. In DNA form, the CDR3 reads TGTGCCAGCAGCTTAGGGAGCTCCGCGGGGGCGGAAGATACGCAGTATTTT. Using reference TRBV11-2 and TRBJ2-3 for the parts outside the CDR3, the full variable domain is EAGVAQSPRYKIIEKRQSVAFWCNPISGHATLYWYQQILGQGPKLLIQFQNNGVVDDSQLPKDRFSAERLKGVDSTLKIQPAKLEDSAVYLCASSLGSSAGAEDTQYFGPGTRLTVL.

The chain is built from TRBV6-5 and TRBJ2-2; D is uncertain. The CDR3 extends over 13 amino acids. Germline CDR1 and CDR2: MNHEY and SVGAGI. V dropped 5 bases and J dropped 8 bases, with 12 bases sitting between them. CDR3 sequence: CASSRTTRGELFF. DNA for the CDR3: TGTGCCAGCAGTCGGACCACGAGGGGGGAGCTGTTTTTT.

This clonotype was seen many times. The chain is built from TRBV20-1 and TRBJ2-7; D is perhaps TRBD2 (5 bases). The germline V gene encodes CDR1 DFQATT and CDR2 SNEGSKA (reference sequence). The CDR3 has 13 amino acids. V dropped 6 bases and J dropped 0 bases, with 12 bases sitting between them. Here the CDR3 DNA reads TGCAGTGCGAGGATCCGGGACTCCTACGAGCAGTACTTC. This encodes CSARIRDSYEQYF.

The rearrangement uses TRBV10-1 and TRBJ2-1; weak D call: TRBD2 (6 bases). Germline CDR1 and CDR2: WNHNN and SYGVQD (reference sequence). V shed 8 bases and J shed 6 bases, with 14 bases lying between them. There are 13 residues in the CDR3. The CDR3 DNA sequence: TGCGCCAGCGGTGGAGTTAGCGGCAATGAGCAGTTCTTC. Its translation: CASGGVSGNEQFF.

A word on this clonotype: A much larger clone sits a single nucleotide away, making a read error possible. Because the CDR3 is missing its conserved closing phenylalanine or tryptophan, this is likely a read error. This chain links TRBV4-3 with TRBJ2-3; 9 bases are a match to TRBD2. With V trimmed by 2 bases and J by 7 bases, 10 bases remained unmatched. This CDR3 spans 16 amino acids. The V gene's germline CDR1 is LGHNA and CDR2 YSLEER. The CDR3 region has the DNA TGCGCCAGCAGCCAACATTCCGGCGGGAGGGCGAATACGCAGTATCTT. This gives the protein CASSQHSGGRANTQYL.

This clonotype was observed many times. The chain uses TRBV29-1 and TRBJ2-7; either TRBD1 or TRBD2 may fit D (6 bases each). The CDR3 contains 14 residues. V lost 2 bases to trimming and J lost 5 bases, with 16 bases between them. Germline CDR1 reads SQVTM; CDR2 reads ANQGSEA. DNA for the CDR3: TGCAGCGTTGAATTTGGAGGGGGAAGTGACGAGCAGTACTTC. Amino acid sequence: CSVEFGGGSDEQYF.

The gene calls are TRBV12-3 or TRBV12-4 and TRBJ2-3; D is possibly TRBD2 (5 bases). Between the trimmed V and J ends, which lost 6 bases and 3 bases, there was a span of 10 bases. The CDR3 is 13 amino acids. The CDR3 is CASREVGTDTQYF. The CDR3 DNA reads TGTGCCAGCAGGGAGGTGGGAACAGATACGCAGTATTTT.

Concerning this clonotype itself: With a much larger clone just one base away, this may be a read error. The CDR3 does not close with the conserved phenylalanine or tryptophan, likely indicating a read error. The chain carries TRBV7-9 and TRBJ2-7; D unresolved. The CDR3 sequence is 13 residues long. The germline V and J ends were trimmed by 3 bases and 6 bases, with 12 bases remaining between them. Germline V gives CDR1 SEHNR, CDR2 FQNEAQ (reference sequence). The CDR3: CASSFKESFEQYS. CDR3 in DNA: TGTGCCAGCAGCTTTAAGGAGTCTTTCGAGCAGTACTCC.

The CDR3 sequence: CASRPTTGSGYGYTF. The CDR3 nucleotides are TGTGCCAGCAGACCCACGACAGGGAGTGGCTATGGCTACACCTTC. The rearrangement joins TRBV28 to TRBJ1-2; TRBD1 aligns across 7 bases. Germline V lookup: CDR1 MDHEN, CDR2 SYDVKM. CDR3 length: 15 residues. The junction had 11 bases not matched to a gene; V was cut back by 6 bases and J by 4 bases.

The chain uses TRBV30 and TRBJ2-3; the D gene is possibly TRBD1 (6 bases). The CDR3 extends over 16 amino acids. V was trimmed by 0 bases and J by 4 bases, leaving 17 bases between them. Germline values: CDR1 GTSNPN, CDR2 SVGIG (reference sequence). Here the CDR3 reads CAWSVFRGTRADTQYF. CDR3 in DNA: TGTGCCTGGAGTGTATTTAGGGGGACCAGAGCAGATACGCAGTATTTT.

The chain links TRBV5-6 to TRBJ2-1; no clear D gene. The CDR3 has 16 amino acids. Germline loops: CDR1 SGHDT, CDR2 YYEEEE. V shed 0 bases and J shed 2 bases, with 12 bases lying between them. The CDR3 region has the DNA TGTGCCAGCAGCTTGGAGAAAGGGATGACCTACAATGAGCAGTTCTTC. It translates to CASSLEKGMTYNEQFF. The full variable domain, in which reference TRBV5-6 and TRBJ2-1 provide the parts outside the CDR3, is DAGVTQSPTHLIKTRGQQVTLRCSPKSGHDTVSWYQQALGQGPQFIFQYYEEEERQRGNFPDRFSGHQFPNYSSELNVNALLLGDSALYLCASSLEKGMTYNEQFFGPGTRLTVL.

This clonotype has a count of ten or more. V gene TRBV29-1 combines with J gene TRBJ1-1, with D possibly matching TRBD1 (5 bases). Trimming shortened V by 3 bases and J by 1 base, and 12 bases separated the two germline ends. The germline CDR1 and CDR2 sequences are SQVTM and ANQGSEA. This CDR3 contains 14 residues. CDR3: CSVEDTHWNTEAFF. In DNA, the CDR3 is TGCAGCGTTGAGGACACCCACTGGAACACTGAAGCTTTCTTT.

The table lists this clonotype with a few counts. The CDR3 DNA follows: TGCAGTGCTAGCCCTAGCGGGATGTACACCTACAATGAGCAGTTCTTC. This sequence encodes CSASPSGMYTYNEQFF. The rearrangement links TRBV20-1 to TRBJ2-1; 9 bases agree with TRBD2. Trimming at V came to 3 bases and at J to 2 bases, leaving 8 bases not matched to a gene. In germline, CDR1 is DFQATT, CDR2 SNEGSKA (reference sequence). The CDR3 covers 16 residues.

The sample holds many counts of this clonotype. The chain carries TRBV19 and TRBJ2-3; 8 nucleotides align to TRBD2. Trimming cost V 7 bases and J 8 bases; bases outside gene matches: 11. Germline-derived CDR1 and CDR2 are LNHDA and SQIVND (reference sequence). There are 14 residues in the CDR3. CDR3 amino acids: CASTLAGGRGTQYF. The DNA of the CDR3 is TGTGCCAGTACACTGGCGGGAGGACGGGGTACGCAGTATTTT.

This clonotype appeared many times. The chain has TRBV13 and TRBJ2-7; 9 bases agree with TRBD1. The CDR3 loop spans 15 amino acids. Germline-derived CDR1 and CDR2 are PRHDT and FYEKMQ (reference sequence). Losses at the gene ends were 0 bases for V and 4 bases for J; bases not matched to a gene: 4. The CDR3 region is CASSLGQGAQYEQYF. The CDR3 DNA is TGTGCCAGCAGCTTAGGACAGGGGGCACAGTACGAGCAGTACTTC. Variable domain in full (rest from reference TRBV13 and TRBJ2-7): AAGVIQSPRHLIKEKRETATLKCYPIPRHDTVYWYQQGPGQDPQFLISFYEKMQSDKGSIPDRFSAQQFSDYHSELNMSSLELGDSALYFCASSLGQGAQYEQYFGPGTRLTVT.

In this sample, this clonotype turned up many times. The CDR3 DNA reads as TGTGCCAGCAGCTCAGGGGATTCCTACAATGAGCAGTTCTTC. Protein product: CASSSGDSYNEQFF. The chain recombines TRBV7-8 with TRBJ2-1, with D tentatively TRBD1 (6 bases). Trimming stripped 4 bases from V and 1 base from J, with 8 bases between. CDR1 is SGHVS and CDR2 is FQNEAQ in the germline V gene. This CDR3 comprises 14 residues.

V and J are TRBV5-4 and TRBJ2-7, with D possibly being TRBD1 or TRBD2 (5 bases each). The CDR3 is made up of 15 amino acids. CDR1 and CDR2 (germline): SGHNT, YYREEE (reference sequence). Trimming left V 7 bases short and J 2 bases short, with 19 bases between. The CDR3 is CASRSSGPAAYEQYF. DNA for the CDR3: TGTGCCAGCCGTAGTTCGGGACCTGCAGCCTACGAGCAGTACTTC.

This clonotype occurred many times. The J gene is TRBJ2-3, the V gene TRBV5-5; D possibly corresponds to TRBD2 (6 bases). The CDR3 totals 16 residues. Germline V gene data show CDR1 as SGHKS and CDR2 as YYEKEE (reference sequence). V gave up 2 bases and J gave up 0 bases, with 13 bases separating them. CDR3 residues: CASSFTAGPSTDTQYF. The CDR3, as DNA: TGTGCCAGCAGCTTCACGGCGGGGCCAAGCACAGATACGCAGTATTTT.

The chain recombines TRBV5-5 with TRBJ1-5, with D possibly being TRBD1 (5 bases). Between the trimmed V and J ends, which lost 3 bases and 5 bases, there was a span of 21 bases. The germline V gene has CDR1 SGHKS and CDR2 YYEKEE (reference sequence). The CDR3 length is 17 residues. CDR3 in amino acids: CASSSVLAQGVDQPQHF. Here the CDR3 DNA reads TGTGCCAGCAGCTCTGTATTGGCTCAGGGTGTTGATCAGCCCCAGCATTTT.